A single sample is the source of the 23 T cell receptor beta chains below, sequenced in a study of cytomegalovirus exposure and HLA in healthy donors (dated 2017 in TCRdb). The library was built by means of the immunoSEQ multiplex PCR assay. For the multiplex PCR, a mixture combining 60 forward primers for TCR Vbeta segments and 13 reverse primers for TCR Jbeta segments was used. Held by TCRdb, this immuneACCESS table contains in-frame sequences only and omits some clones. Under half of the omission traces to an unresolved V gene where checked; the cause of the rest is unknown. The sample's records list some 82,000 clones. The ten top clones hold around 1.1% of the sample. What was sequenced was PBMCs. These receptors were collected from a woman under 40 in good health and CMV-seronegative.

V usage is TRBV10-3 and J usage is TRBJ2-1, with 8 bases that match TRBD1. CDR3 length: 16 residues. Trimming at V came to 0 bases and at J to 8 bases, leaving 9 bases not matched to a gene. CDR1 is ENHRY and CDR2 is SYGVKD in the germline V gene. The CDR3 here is CAISESMGRGRYEQFF. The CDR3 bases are TGTGCCATCAGTGAGTCGATGGGCAGGGGGCGGTATGAGCAGTTCTTC.

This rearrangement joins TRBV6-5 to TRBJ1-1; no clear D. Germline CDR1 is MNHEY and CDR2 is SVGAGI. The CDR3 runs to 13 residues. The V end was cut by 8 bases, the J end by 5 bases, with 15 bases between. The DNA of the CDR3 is TGTGCCAGCCGCCATATGTCCCGGACTGAAGCTTTCTTT. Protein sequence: CASRHMSRTEAFF.

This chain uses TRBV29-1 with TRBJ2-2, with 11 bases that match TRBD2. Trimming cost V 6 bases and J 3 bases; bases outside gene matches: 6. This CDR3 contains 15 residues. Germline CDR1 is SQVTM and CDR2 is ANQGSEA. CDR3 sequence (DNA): TGCAGCGTAGCTACTAGCGGGGGCCACACCGGGGAGCTGTTTTTT. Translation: CSVATSGGHTGELFF.

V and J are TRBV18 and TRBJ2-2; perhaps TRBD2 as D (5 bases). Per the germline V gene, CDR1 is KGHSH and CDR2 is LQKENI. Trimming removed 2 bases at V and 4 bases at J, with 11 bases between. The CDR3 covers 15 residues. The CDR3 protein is CASSPTRGITGELFF. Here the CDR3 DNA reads TGTGCCAGCTCACCAACACGGGGAATCACCGGGGAGCTGTTTTTT.

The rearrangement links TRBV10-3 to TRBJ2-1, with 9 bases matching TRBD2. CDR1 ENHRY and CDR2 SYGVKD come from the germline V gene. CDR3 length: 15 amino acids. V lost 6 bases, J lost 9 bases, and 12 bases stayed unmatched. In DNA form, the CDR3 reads TGTGCCATCAGACCAGCGGGAGGCAACGGTCCTGAGCAGTTCTTC. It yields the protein CAIRPAGGNGPEQFF.

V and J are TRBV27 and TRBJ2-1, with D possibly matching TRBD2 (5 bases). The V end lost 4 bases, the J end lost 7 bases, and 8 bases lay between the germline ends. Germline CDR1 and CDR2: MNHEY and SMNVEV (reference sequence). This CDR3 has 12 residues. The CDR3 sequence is CASSSTGNEQFF. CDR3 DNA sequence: TGTGCCAGCAGTTCGACGGGGAATGAGCAGTTCTTC.

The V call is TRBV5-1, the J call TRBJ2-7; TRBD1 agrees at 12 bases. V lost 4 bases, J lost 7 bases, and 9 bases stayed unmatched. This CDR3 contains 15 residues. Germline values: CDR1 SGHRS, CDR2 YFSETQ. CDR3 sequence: CASSEGQGAPREQYF. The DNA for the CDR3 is TGCGCCAGCAGCGAGGGACAGGGGGCGCCGAGGGAGCAGTACTTC.

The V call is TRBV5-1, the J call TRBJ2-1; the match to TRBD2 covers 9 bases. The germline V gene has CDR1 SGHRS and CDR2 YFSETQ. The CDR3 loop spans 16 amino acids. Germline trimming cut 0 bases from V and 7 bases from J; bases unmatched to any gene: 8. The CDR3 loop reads CASSLAASGTGNEQFF. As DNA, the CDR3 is TGCGCCAGCAGCTTGGCGGCTAGCGGGACGGGTAATGAGCAGTTCTTC.

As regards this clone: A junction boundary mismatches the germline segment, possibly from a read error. This CDR3 reads CAGSAHDRGLNGYTF. The DNA of the CDR3 is TGTGCCGGGAGTGCGCATGACAGGGGGCTCAATGGCTACACCTTC. The chain employs TRBV30 and TRBJ1-2; 10 bases agree with TRBD1. Germline V gene lookup returns CDR1 GTSNPN and CDR2 SVGIG (reference sequence). CDR3 length equals 15 residues.

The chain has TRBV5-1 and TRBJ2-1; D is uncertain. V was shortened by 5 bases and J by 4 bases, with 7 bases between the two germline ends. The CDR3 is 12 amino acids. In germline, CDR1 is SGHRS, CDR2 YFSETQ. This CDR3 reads CASRTLYNEQFF. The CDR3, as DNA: TGCGCCAGCAGGACACTTTACAATGAGCAGTTCTTC.

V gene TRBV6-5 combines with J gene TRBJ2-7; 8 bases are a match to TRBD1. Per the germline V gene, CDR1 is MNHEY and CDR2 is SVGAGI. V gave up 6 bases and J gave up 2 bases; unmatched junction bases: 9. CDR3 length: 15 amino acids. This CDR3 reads CASRQTGGKAYEQYF. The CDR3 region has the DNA TGTGCCAGCAGGCAAACAGGGGGGAAGGCCTACGAGCAGTACTTC.

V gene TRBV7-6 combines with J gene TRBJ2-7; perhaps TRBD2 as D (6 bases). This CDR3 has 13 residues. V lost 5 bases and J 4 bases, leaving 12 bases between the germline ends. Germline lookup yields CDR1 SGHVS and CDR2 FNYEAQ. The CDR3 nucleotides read TGTGCCAGCAGCCCGGGACTCGATTACGAGCAGTACTTC. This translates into CASSPGLDYEQYF. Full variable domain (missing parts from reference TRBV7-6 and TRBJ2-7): GAGVSQSPRYKVTKRGQDVALRCDPISGHVSLYWYRQALGQGPEFLTYFNYEAQQDKSGLPNDRFSAERPEGSISTLTIQRTEQRDSAMYRCASSPGLDYEQYFGPGTRLTVT.

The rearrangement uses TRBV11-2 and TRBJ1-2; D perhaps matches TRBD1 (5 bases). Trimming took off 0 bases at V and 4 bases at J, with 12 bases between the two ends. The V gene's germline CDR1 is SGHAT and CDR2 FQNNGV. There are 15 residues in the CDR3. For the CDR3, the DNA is TGTGCCAGCAGCTTAGATTATGGCCAGGGCTATGGCTACACCTTC. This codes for CASSLDYGQGYGYTF.

CDR3 coding DNA: TGTGCCAGCTCATCCCTAAGGTACCCAACCGAGGACAGCCCAGCTGGCGAGCAGTACTTC. Protein sequence: CASSSLRYPTEDSPAGEQYF. The genes are TRBV18 and TRBJ2-7, with D perhaps TRBD1 (6 bases). The CDR3 has 20 amino acids. Looked up from germline, CDR1 is KGHSH and CDR2 is LQKENI. Trimming took off 5 bases at V and 6 bases at J, with 35 bases between the two ends.

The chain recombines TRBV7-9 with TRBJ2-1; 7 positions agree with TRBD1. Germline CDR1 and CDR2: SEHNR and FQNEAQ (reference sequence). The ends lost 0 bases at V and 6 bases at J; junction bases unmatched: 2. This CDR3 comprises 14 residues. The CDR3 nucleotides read TGTGCCAGCAGCTTAGCATCAGGGGGCAATGAGCAGTTCTTC. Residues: CASSLASGGNEQFF.

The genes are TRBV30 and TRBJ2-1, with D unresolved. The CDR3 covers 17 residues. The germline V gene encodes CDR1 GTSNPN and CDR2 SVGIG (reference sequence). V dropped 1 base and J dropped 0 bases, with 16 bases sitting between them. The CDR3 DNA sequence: TGTGCCTGGAGTGACGTTTCCCGTAGGAGCTCCTACAATGAGCAGTTCTTC. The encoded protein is CAWSDVSRRSSYNEQFF.

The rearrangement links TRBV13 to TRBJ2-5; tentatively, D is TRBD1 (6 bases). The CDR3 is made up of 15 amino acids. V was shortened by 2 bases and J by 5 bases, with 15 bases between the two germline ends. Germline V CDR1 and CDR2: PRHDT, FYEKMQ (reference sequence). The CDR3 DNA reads TGTGCCAGCAGCTTAAATAGGGCGAGGGGGGAGACCCAGTACTTC. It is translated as CASSLNRARGETQYF.

The CDR3 loop reads CASSPRDRGRGEQYF. The CDR3 coding sequence is TGTGCCAGCAGCCCTCGAGACAGGGGGCGCGGCGAGCAGTACTTC. The V gene is TRBV9, the J gene TRBJ2-7; 10 bases line up with TRBD1. CDR3 length: 15 residues. The V segment lost 4 bases and the J segment 6 bases; nucleotides outside the gene matches: 10. Germline V gene sequence: CDR1 SGDLS, CDR2 YYNGEE.

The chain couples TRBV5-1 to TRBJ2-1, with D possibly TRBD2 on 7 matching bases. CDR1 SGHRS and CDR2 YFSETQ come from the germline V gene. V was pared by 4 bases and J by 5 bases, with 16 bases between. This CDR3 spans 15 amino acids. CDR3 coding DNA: TGCGCCAGCAGCCCCGGACTAGGGGGTAACAATGAGCAGTTCTTC. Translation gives CASSPGLGGNNEQFF.

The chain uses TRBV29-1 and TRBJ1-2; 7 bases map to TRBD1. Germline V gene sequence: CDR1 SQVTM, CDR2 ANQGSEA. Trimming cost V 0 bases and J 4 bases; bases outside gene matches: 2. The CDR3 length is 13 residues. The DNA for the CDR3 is TGCAGCGTTGAAGACAGGGGGTCCTATGGCTACACCTTC. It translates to CSVEDRGSYGYTF.

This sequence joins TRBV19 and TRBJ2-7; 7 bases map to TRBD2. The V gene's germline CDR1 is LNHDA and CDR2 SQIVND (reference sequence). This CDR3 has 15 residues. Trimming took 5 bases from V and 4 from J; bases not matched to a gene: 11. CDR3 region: CASSETPSGTYEQYF. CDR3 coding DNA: TGTGCCAGTAGTGAAACGCCTAGCGGAACTTACGAGCAGTACTTC.

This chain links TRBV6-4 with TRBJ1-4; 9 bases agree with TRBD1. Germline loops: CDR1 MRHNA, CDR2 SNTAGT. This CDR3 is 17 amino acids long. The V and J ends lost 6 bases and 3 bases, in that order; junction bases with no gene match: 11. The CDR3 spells CASRIQDRGVANEKLFF. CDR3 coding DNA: TGTGCCAGCAGGATCCAGGACAGGGGAGTTGCTAATGAAAAACTGTTTTTT.

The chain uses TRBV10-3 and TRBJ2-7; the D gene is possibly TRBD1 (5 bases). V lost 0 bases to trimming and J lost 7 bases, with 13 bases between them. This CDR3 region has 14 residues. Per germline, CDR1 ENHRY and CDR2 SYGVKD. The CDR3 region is CAISESPRAEEQYF. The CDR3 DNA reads TGTGCCATCAGTGAGTCCCCCAGGGCAGAAGAGCAGTACTTC.